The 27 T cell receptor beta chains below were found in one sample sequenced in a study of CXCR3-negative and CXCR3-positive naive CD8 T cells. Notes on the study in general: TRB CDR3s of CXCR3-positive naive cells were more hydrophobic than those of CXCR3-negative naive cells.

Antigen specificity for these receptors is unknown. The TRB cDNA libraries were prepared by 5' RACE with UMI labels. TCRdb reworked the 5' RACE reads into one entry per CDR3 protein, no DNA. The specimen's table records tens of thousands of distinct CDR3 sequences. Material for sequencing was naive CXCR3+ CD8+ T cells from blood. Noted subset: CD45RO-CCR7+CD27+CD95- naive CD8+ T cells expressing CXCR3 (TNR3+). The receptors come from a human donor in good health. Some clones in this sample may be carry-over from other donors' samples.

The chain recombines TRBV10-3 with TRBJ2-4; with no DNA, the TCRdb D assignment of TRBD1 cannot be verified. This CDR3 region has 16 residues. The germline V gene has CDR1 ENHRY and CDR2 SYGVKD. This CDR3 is CAISESDRGAKNIQYF.

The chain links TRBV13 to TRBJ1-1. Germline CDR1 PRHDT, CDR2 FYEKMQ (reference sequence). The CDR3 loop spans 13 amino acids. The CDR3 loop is CASSPREGIEAFF.

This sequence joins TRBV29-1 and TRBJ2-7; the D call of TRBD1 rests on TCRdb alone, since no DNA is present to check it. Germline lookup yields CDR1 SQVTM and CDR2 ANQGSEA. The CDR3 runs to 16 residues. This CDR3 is CSVEVRRTAHSYEQYF.

This CDR3 is CASSLIPEANQPQHF. The chain couples TRBV7-2 to TRBJ1-5. This CDR3 contains 15 residues. Germline V lookup: CDR1 SGHTA, CDR2 FQGNSA.

The CDR3 spells CSARSGGADYGYTF. The V and J genes are TRBV20-1 and TRBJ1-2; TCRdb names TRBD1, which stays unverified in the absence of DNA. CDR1 is DFQATT, CDR2 SNEGSKA, per germline (reference sequence). This CDR3 has 14 amino acids.

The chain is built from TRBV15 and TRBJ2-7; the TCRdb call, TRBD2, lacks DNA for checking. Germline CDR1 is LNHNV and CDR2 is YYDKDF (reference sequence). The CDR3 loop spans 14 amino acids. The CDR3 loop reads CATTPSPIPYEQYF. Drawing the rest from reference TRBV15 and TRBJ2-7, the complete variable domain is DAMVIQNPRYQVTQFGKPVTLSCSQTLNHNVMYWYQQKSSQAPKLLFHYYDKDFNNEADTPDNFQSRRPNTSFCFLDIRSPGLGDTAMYLCATTPSPIPYEQYFGPGTRLTVT.

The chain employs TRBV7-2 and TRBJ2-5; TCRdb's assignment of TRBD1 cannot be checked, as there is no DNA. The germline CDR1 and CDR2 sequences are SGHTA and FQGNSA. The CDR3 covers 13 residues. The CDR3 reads CASSSSLAETQYF.

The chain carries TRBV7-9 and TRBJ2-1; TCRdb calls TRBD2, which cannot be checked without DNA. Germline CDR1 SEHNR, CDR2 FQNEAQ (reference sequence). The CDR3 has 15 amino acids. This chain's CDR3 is CASSITSKIYNEQFF.

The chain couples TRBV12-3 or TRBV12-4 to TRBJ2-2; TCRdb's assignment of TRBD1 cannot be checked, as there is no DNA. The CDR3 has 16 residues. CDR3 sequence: CATSSGGLGNTGELFF.

Here the CDR3 reads CSVEDIGRDTQYF. The chain couples TRBV29-1 to TRBJ2-3; TCRdb lists TRBD2, though no DNA is available to test this call. In germline, CDR1 is SQVTM, CDR2 ANQGSEA. CDR3 length: 13 residues.

CDR3 sequence: CASSPGLGAGELFF. The rearrangement joins TRBV6-5 to TRBJ2-2; TCRdb lists TRBD1, though no DNA is available to test this call. Germline V gene sequence: CDR1 MNHEY, CDR2 SVGAGI. This CDR3 has 14 amino acids.

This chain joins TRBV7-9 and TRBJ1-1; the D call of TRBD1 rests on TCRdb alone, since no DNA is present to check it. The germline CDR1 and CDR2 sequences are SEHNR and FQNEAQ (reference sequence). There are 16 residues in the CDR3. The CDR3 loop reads CASSLAFVGGYTEAFF.

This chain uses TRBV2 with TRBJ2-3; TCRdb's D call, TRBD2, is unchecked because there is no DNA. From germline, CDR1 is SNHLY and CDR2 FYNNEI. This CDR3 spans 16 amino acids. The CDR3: CASSEWESTSTDTQYF.

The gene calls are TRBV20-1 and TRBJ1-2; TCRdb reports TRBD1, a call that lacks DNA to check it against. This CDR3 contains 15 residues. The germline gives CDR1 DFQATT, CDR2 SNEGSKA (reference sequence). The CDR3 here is CSARDEYLGRYGYTF.

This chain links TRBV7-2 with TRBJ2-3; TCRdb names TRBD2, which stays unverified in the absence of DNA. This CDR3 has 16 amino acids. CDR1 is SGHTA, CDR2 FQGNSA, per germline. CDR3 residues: CASSFGSGASTDTQYF.

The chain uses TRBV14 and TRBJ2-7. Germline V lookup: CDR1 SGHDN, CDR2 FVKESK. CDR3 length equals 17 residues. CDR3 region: CASSQGSGGLLTYEQYF.

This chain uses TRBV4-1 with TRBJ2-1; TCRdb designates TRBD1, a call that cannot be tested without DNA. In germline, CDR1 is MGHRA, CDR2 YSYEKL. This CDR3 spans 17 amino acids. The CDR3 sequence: CASSQDGGRPSYNEQFF.

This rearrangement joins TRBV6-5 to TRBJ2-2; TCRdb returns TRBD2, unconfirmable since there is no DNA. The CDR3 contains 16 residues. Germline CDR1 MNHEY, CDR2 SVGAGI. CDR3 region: CASSYAPGGGAGELFF.

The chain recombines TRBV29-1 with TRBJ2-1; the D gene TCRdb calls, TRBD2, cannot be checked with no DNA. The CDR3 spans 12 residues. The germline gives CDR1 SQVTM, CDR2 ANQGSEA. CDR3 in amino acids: CSVGTSYGEQFF.

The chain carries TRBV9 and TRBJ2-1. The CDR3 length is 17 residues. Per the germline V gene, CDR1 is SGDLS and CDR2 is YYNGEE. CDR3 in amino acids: CASSDSLDQGTYNEQFF.

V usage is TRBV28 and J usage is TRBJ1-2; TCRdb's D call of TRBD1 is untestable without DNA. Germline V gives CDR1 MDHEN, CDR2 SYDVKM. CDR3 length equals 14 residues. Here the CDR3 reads CASTSLWEGYGYTF.

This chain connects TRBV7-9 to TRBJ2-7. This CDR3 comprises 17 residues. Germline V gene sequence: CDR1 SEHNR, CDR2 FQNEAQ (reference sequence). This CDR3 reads CASSPSVGWQISYEQYF.

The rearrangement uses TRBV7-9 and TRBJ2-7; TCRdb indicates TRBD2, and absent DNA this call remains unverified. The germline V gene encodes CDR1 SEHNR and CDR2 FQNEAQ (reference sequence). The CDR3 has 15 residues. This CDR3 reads CASSLLAGGGYEQYF.

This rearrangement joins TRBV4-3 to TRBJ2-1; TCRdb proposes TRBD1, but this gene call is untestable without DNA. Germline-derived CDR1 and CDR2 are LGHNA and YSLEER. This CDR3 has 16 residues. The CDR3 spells CASSQDSSGALGEQFF.

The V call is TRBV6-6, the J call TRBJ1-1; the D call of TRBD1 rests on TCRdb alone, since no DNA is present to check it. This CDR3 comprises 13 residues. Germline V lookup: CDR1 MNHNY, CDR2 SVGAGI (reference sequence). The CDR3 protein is CASPSGADTEAFF.

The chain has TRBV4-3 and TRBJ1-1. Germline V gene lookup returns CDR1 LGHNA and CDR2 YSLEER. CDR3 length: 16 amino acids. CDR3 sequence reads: CASSQDGRGIDTEAFF.

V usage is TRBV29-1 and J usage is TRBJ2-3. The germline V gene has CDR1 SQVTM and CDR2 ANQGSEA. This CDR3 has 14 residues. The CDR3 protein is CSVEDLSLGDTQYF.